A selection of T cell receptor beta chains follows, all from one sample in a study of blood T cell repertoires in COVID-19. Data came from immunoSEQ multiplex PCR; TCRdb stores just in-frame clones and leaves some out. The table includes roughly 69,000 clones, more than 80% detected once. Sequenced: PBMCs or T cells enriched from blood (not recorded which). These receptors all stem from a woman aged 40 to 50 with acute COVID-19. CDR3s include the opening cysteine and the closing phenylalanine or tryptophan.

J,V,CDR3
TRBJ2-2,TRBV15,CATSRELVGGELFF
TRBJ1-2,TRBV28,CASRTGIGYTF
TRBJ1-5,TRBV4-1,CASSQLQTVRSQPQHF
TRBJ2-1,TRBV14,CASSQDARDEQFF
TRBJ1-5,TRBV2,CASSSGSNQPQHF
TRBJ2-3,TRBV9,CASSILAGVSPTDTQYF
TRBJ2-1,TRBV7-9,CASSETSGAFNEQFF
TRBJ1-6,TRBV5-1,CASSLAPGGTYNSPLHF
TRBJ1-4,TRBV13,CASSFAQAPGRGDREKLFF
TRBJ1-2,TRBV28,CATTEGWAYGYTF
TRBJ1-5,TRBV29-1,CSVGEGNQPQHF
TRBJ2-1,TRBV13,CASGLAGVSEQFF
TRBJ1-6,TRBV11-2,CASSPLGNSPLHF
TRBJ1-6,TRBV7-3,CASSLIGSGNSPLHF
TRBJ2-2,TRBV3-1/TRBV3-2,CASSRAGVYTGELFF
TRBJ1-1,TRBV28,CASSFQIPEAFF
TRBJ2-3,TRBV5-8,CASSFFLAGGQDTQYF
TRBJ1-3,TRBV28,CASSPFYSGNTIYF
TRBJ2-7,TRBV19,CASRLLAGDDYEQYF
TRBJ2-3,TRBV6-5,CASRTSGSTDTQYF
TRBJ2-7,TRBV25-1,CASSQGSYEQYF
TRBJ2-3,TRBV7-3,CASSLGAGNGDTQYF
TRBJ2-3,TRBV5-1,CASSLGGQRADTQYF
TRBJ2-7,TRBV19,CATSGNSYEQYF
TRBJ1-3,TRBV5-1,CASSLPGTGGRGNTIYF
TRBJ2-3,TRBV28,CASSSARQYSDTQYF
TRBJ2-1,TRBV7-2,CASSSDRSSYNEQFF
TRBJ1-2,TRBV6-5,CASSTQQGDYGYTF
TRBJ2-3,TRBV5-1,CASSPGTSPSTDTQYF